This passage covers 22 T cell receptor beta chains from one sample sequenced in a study of T-cell reconstitution after alpha-beta-depleted transplantation in children. The library targeted TCRbeta and was prepared with unique molecular identifiers. TCRdb processed the PCR reads anew with MiXCR; each CDR3 protein has one entry. The sample includes about 250,000 distinct CDR3 sequences, 20% to 30% of them seen just once. The sequenced sample was PBMCs, mostly from graft donor cells, obtained 360 days after TCRalphabeta/CD19-depleted stem cell transplant. Every receptor here comes from a female patient under 10 years old who had a stem cell transplant for congenital amegakaryocytic thrombocytopenia, so the T cells may come from the graft donor.

This clonotype was seen repeatedly, ten times or more. CDR3 sequence reads: CASSLGTGPYEQYF. The CDR3 coding sequence is TGTGCCAGCAGTTTAGGGACAGGGCCCTACGAGCAGTACTTC. This chain uses TRBV12-3 or TRBV12-4 with TRBJ2-7; 8 bases are a match to TRBD1. CDR3 length: 14 amino acids. Unmatched junction bases numbered 1, after V lost 1 base and J lost 2 bases.

This clonotype showed up just a few times. This chain connects TRBV2 to TRBJ2-3; 7 positions agree with TRBD2. Germline lookup yields CDR1 SNHLY and CDR2 FYNNEI. This CDR3 comprises 15 residues. V dropped 7 bases and J dropped 1; count of bases not matched to a gene: 8. The CDR3 loop reads CASNLRSGGTDTQYF. CDR3 sequence (DNA): TGTGCCAGCAACCTGCGGAGCGGGGGCACAGATACGCAGTATTTT.

This clonotype was detected a few times. The chain carries TRBV12-3 or TRBV12-4 and TRBJ2-1, with D perhaps TRBD1 (6 bases). Trimming removed 7 bases from V and 5 bases from J, with 12 bases in between. The CDR3 loop spans 13 amino acids. Here the CDR3 DNA reads TGTGCCAGCACCCGGGACATCCACAATGAGCAGTTCTTC. Translated: CASTRDIHNEQFF.

The J gene is TRBJ2-2, the V gene TRBV30; D is unclear. V lost 2 bases and J 1 base, leaving 5 bases between the germline ends. The germline V gene encodes CDR1 GTSNPN and CDR2 SVGIG (reference sequence). The CDR3 is made up of 13 amino acids. The CDR3 sequence is CAWSSGNTGELFF. CDR3 coding DNA: TGTGCCTGGAGTTCAGGGAACACCGGGGAGCTGTTTTTT. Supplemented by reference TRBV30 and TRBJ2-2, the full variable domain reads SQTIHQWPATLVQPVGSPLSLECTVEGTSNPNLYWYRQAAGRGLQLLFYSVGIGQISSEVPQNLSASRPQDRQFILSSKKLLLSDSGFYLCAWSSGNTGELFFGEGSRLTVL.

This clonotype was recorded a few times. V usage is TRBV10-3 and J usage is TRBJ2-3; 8 nucleotides match TRBD2. This CDR3 comprises 17 residues. Germline V gene sequence: CDR1 ENHRY, CDR2 SYGVKD. With 2 bases clipped from V and 10 bases from J, the junction kept 17 bases outside the gene matches. CDR3 protein: CAISEDLFAGGLAAQYF. CDR3 in DNA: TGTGCCATCAGTGAGGATCTTTTCGCGGGGGGCCTTGCCGCGCAGTATTTT.

J is TRBJ2-3 and V is TRBV20-1; 11 bases are a match to TRBD1. J was trimmed by 6 bases and V by 3 bases; bases with no gene match: 8. This CDR3 is 15 amino acids long. Germline V gene sequence: CDR1 DFQATT, CDR2 SNEGSKA (reference sequence). In DNA, the CDR3 is TGCAGTGCTAGCCGGACAGGGGGCGAACATGATACGCAGTATTTT. This encodes CSASRTGGEHDTQYF.

As DNA, the CDR3 is TGTGCCAGCAGTTACTTAGGAAGTGCCACCTACGAGCAGTACTTC. Protein: CASSYLGSATYEQYF. This chain connects TRBV6-5 to TRBJ2-7, with D unclear. Germline lookup yields CDR1 MNHEY and CDR2 SVGAGI. This CDR3 contains 15 residues. Trimming shortened V by 1 base and J by 2 bases, and 12 bases separated the two germline ends.

This clonotype was seen ten or more times. The chain couples TRBV20-1 to TRBJ2-2, with 7 bases lining up with TRBD2. CDR1 DFQATT and CDR2 SNEGSKA come from the germline V gene (reference sequence). The CDR3 covers 15 residues. Unmatched junction bases numbered 8, after V lost 3 bases and J lost 4 bases. CDR3 nucleotides: TGCAGTGCTAGGCTGGGCCTAGCGGCCACCGGGGAGCTGTTTTTT. It codes for CSARLGLAATGELFF.

V usage is TRBV3-1 and J usage is TRBJ2-3; D unresolved. Germline CDR1 and CDR2: LGHDT and YNNKEL (reference sequence). V was clipped by 1 base and J by 1 base, with 12 bases between them. This CDR3 region has 16 residues. The DNA of the CDR3 is TGTGCCAGCAGCCAAGTTAGGACGGACCGCACAGATACGCAGTATTTT. Translating gives CASSQVRTDRTDTQYF.

In its sample, this clonotype was seen once. The gene calls are TRBV3-1 and TRBJ2-3; the D gene is possibly TRBD1 (5 bases). Germline V gene lookup returns CDR1 LGHDT and CDR2 YNNKEL (reference sequence). V was shortened by 0 bases and J by 4 bases, with 11 bases between the two germline ends. This CDR3 region has 15 residues. CDR3: CASSQDPTEADTQYF. The CDR3 DNA follows: TGTGCCAGCAGCCAAGATCCGACAGAAGCAGATACGCAGTATTTT.

The chain combines TRBV12-3 or TRBV12-4 with TRBJ2-4; 9 nucleotides line up with TRBD1. J lost 7 bases, V lost 6 bases, and 7 bases had no gene match. The CDR3 has 14 residues. The DNA of the CDR3 is TGTGCCAGCAGGAGACAGGGGGACGGGAACATTCAGTACTTC. As protein: CASRRQGDGNIQYF.

A remark on this clonotype: Compared with germline, one end of the junction differs, possibly owing to a read error. The genes are TRBV10-2 and TRBJ2-3, with 13 bases aligning to TRBD2. Germline lookup yields CDR1 WSHSY and CDR2 SAAADI. The CDR3 consists of 15 residues. CDR3: CASRLAGGSTDTLYF. The DNA for the CDR3 is TGCGCCAGCAGACTAGCGGGGGGGAGCACAGATACGCTGTATTTT.

This clonotype was counted a few times. The genes are TRBV11-1 and TRBJ2-3; the D gene is possibly TRBD1 (6 bases). Trimming cost V 5 bases and J 2 bases, with 11 bases left between them. Germline CDR1 SGHAT, CDR2 FQDESV (reference sequence). This CDR3 has 14 amino acids. CDR3 loop: CASSQGHDTDTQYF. The CDR3 nucleotides are TGTGCCAGCAGCCAGGGACACGACACAGATACGCAGTATTTT.

In this sample, this clonotype turned up a few times. A junction boundary mismatches the germline segment, possibly from a read error. The rearrangement uses TRBV25-1 and TRBJ2-1, with D possibly being TRBD2 (6 bases). The CDR3 sequence is 15 residues long. Germline CDR1 and CDR2: MGHDK and SYGVNS. DNA of the CDR3: TGTGCCAGCAGTGAATGGAGGGACTCCCACAATGAGCAGTTCTTC. Its protein is CASSEWRDSHNEQFF. Full variable domain (rest looked up from reference TRBV25-1 and TRBJ2-1): EADIYQTPRYLVIGTGKKITLECSQTMGHDKMYWYQQDPGMELHLIHYSYGVNSTEKGDLSSESTVSRIRTEHFPLTLESARPSHTSQYLCASSEWRDSHNEQFFGPGTRLTVL.

This clonotype was observed a few times. The V gene is TRBV6-1, the J gene TRBJ2-7; 11 nucleotides agree with TRBD2. V trimming: 5 bases; J trimming: 3 bases; junction bases outside the gene matches: 6. The CDR3 runs to 15 residues. Germline CDR1 reads MNHNS; CDR2 reads SASEGT. The CDR3 loop is CASSPLAGGGYEQYF. The CDR3 bases are TGTGCCAGCAGTCCCCTAGCGGGAGGAGGCTACGAGCAGTACTTC.

V is TRBV4-1 and J is TRBJ1-1, with TRBD1 matching over 7 bases. Germline V CDR1 and CDR2: MGHRA, YSYEKL. This CDR3 has 15 amino acids. V trimming: 6 bases; J trimming: 1 base; junction bases outside the gene matches: 8. The CDR3 loop is CASSEQGLGNTEAFF. The CDR3 nucleotides are TGCGCCAGCAGTGAACAGGGGTTGGGGAACACTGAAGCTTTCTTT.

This chain uses TRBV28 with TRBJ1-5, with a possible D match to TRBD1 (6 bases). V dropped 4 bases and J dropped 6 bases, with 16 bases sitting between them. The CDR3 contains 15 residues. CDR1 and CDR2 (germline): MDHEN, SYDVKM. CDR3 amino acids: CASSSDRQEIQPQHF. DNA of the CDR3: TGTGCCAGCAGTTCAGACCGACAGGAGATTCAGCCCCAGCATTTT.

The chain is built from TRBV6-2 or TRBV6-3 and TRBJ1-1; D is unresolved. CDR1 MNHEY and CDR2 SVGEGT come from the germline V gene. V was shortened by 3 bases and J by 6 bases, with 11 bases between the two germline ends. The CDR3 is 13 amino acids. CDR3 protein: CASSYWRFAEAFF. Here the CDR3 DNA reads TGTGCCAGCAGTTATTGGAGGTTTGCTGAAGCTTTCTTT.

This clonotype was seen a handful of times. The V call is TRBV20-1, the J call TRBJ2-6; no reliable D call. CDR1 is DFQATT, CDR2 SNEGSKA, per germline (reference sequence). CDR3 length: 13 amino acids. Trimming shortened V by 6 bases and J by 0 bases, and 6 bases separated the two germline ends. CDR3 in DNA: TGCAGTGCAGATGACTCTGGGGCCAACGTCCTGACTTTC. This sequence encodes CSADDSGANVLTF.

This clonotype was recorded many times. This chain uses TRBV29-1 with TRBJ1-1, with 8 bases matching TRBD1. Losses at the gene ends were 8 bases for V and 1 base for J; bases not matched to a gene: 12. CDR1 and CDR2 from the germline V gene are SQVTM and ANQGSEA. The CDR3 loop spans 15 amino acids. CDR3 loop: CSILDPDRANTEAFF. CDR3 coding DNA: TGCAGCATCCTGGACCCGGACAGGGCGAACACTGAAGCTTTCTTT. Filled out from reference TRBV29-1 and TRBJ1-1, the complete variable domain reads SAVISQKPSRDICQRGTSLTIQCQVDSQVTMMFWYRQQPGQSLTLIATANQGSEATYESGFVIDKFPISRPNLTFSTLTVSNMSPEDSSIYLCSILDPDRANTEAFFGQGTRLTVV.

The chain employs TRBV12-3 or TRBV12-4 and TRBJ1-4; D gene unclear. There are 13 residues in the CDR3. V lost 7 bases and J lost 0, with 6 bases in between. CDR3 loop: CASTMSTNEKLFF. In nucleotides, the CDR3 is TGTGCCAGCACGATGTCAACTAATGAAAAACTGTTTTTT.

V is TRBV28 and J is TRBJ1-5; D unresolved. CDR3 length: 12 amino acids. Germline-derived CDR1 and CDR2 are MDHEN and SYDVKM. Trimming cost V 8 bases and J 4 bases, with 9 bases left between them. The CDR3 protein is CASVSGNQPQHF. DNA for the CDR3: TGTGCCAGCGTGAGCGGTAATCAGCCCCAGCATTTT.